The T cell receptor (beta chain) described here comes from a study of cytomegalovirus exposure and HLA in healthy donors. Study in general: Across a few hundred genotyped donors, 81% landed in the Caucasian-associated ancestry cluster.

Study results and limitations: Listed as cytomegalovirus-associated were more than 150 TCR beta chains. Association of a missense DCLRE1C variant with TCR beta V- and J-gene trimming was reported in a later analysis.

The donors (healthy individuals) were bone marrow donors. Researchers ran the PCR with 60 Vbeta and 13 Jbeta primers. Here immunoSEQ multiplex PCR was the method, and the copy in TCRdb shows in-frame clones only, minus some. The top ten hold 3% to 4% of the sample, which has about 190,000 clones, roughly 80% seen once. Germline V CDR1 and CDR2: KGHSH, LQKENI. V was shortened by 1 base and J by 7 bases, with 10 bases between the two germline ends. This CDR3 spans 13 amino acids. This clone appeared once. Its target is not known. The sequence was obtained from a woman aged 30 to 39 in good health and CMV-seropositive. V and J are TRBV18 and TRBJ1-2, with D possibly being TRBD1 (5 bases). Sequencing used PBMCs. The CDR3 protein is CASSPQGHSGYTF. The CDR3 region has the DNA TGTGCCAGCTCACCACAGGGGCATAGTGGCTACACCTTC.